The entry below gives a single TCR beta chain sequence along with its context. This entry is derived from a study of shared T cell receptors in the human thymus. Clones were read by immunoSEQ multiplex PCR, and TCRdb kept only the in-frame ones, dropping some. This sample has hundreds of thousands of clones; about 90% occur once, and the top ten carry 0.0094%. V shed 4 bases, J shed 4 bases, and the junction held 6 bases outside the gene matches. From germline, CDR1 is LGHNA and CDR2 YSLEER. CDR3 length: 17 amino acids. This same sample was also part of a study on human thymus T cells. As that report states: Having surgery to correct congenital heart defects, healthy Finnish infants acted as the donors. Corrective cardiac operations yielded the resected thymus tissue. V and J gene usage appeared biased in thymic and blood repertoires. There were highly overlapping thymic repertoires among unrelated individuals, as related research reported.

The specimen was thymocytes. The source of this sequence is a boy in the first two years of life with a congenital heart defect. This sequence joins TRBV4-3 and TRBJ2-1, with 14 positions matching TRBD2. CDR3 loop: CASSPGLAGESYNEQFF. In DNA, the CDR3 is TGCGCCAGCAGCCCGGGACTAGCGGGAGAGTCTTACAATGAGCAGTTCTTC.